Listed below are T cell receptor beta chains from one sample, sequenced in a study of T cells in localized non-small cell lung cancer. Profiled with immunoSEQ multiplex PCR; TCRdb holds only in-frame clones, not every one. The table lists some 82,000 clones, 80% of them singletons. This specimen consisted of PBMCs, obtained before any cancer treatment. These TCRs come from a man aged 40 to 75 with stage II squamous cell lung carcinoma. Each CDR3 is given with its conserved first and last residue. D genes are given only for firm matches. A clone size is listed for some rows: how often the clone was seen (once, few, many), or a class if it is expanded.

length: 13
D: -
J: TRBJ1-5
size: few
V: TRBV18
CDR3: CASSPTDNQPQHF
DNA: TGTGCCAGCTCACCAACGGATAATCAGCCCCAGCATTTT

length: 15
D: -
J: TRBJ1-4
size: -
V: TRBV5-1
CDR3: CASSLSGMTNEKLFF
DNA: TGCGCCAGCAGCTTGTCAGGAATGACTAATGAAAAACTGTTTTTT

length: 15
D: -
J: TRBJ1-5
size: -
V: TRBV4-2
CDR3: CASSRGTTSNQPQHF
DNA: TGTGCCAGCAGCCGGGGGACAACAAGCAATCAGCCCCAGCATTTT

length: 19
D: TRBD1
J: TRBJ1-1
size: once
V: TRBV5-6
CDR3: CASSSFWLVTGGRNTEAFF
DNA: TGTGCCAGCAGCTCCTTCTGGCTTGTTACAGGGGGCCGGAACACTGAAGCTTTCTTT

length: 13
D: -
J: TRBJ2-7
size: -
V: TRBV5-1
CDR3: CASSSYTSYEQYF
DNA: TGCGCCAGCAGCTCCTACACCTCCTACGAGCAGTACTTC

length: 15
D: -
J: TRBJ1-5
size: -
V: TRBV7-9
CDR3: CASSFTARSNQPQHF
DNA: TGTGCCAGCAGCTTCACGGCCCGTAGCAATCAGCCCCAGCATTTT

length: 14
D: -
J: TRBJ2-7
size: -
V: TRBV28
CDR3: CASRATSRIYEQYF
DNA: TGTGCCAGCAGGGCGACTAGTCGGATATACGAGCAGTACTTC

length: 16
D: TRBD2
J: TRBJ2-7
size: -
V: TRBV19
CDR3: CASSTSSGSFSYEQYF
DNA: TGTGCCAGTAGTACCTCTAGCGGGTCCTTCTCCTACGAGCAGTACTTC

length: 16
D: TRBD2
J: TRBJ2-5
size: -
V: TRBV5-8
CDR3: CASSSDIFGWEGAQYF
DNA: TGTGCCAGCAGCTCGGATATCTTTGGTTGGGAGGGAGCCCAGTACTTC

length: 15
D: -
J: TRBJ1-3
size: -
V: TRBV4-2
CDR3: CASSPGAGSGNTIYF
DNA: TGTGCCAGCAGCCCCGGGGCAGGCTCTGGAAACACCATATATTTT

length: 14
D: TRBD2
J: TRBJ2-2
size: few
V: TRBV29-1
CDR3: CSGRSGTVTGELFF
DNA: TGCAGCGGGCGTAGCGGGACGGTCACCGGGGAGCTGTTTTTT

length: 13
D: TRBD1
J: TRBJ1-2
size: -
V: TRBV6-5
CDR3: CASSYGQVYGYTF
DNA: TGTGCCAGCAGTTACGGACAGGTCTATGGCTACACCTTC

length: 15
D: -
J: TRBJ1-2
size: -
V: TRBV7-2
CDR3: CASSRDPGPNYGYTF
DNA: TGTGCCAGCAGCCGGGACCCAGGTCCGAACTATGGCTACACCTTC

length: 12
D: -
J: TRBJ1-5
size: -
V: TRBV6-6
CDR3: CASRDTTQPQHF
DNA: TGTGCCAGCCGGGACACGACTCAGCCCCAGCATTTT

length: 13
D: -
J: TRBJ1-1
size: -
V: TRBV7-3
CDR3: CASSLNLGTEAFF
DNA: TGTGCCAGCAGCTTAAATCTTGGCACTGAAGCTTTCTTT

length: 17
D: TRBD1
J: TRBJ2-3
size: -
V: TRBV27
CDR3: CASRLSLRTGGPDTQYF
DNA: TGTGCCAGCAGGCTTAGCCTCCGGACAGGGGGCCCAGATACGCAGTATTTT

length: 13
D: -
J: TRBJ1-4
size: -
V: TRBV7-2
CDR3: CASSFTMGEKLFF
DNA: TGTGCCAGCAGCTTCACAATGGGTGAAAAACTGTTTTTT

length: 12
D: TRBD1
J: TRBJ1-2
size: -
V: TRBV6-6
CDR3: CASWTGKGGYTF
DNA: TGTGCCAGCTGGACAGGGAAAGGAGGCTACACCTTC

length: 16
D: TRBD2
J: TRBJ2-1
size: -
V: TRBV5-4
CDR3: CASSLGAGDGYNEQFF
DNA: TGTGCCAGCAGCTTAGGAGCGGGAGATGGCTACAATGAGCAGTTCTTC

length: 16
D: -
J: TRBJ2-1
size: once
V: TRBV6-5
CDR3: CASSFGQRRHYNEQFF
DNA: TGTGCCAGCAGTTTCGGACAGAGACGACACTACAATGAGCAGTTCTTC

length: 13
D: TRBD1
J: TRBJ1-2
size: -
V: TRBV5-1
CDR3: CASSHDRAYGYTF
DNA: TGCGCCAGCAGCCACGACAGGGCCTATGGCTACACCTTC

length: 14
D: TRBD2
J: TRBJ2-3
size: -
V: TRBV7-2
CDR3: CASSPGLAGDTQYF
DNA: TGTGCCAGCAGCCCCGGACTAGCAGGAGATACGCAGTATTTT

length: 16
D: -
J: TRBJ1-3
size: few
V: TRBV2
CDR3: CASSRTTGFSGNTIYF
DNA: TGTGCCAGCAGCCGAACTACAGGTTTCTCTGGAAACACCATATATTTT

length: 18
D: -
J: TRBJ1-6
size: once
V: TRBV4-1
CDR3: CASSQDTSEPSDNSPLHF
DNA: TGCGCCAGCAGCCAAGATACTTCCGAGCCTTCTGATAATTCACCCCTCCACTTT

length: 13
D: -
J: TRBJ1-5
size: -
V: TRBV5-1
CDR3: CASRSSSNQPQHF
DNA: TGCGCCAGCAGGAGTAGTAGCAATCAGCCCCAGCATTTT

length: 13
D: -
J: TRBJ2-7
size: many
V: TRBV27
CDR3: CASSFTEAYEQYF
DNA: TGTGCCAGCAGTTTCACGGAAGCCTACGAGCAGTACTTC

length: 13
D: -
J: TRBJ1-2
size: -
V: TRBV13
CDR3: CASSPRARYGYTF
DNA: TGTGCCAGCAGCCCCCGGGCGCGCTATGGCTACACCTTC

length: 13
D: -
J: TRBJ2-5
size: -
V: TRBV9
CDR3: CASSPGGQETQYF
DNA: TGTGCCAGCAGCCCCGGCGGACAAGAGACCCAGTACTTC

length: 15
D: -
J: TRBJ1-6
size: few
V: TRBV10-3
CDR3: CAISSKRGDNSPLHF
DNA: TGTGCCATCAGTTCGAAGCGGGGAGATAATTCACCCCTCCACTTT

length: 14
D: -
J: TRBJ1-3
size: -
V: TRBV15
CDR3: CATSNGRAGNTIYF
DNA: TGTGCCACCAGCAATGGCCGGGCTGGAAACACCATATATTTT

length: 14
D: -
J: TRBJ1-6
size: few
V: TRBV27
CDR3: CASSTQSDNSPLHF
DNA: TGTGCCAGCAGTACCCAATCGGATAATTCACCCCTCCACTTT

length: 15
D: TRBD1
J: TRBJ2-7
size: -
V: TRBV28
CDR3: CASREWGQGVNEQYF
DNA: TGTGCCAGCAGGGAATGGGGACAGGGGGTCAACGAGCAGTACTTC

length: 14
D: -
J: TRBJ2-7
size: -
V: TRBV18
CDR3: CASSPRTQTYEQYF
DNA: TGTGCCAGCTCCCCAAGGACTCAAACCTACGAGCAGTACTTC

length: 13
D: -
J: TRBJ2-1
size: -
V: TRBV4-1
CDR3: CASSQQQGTEQFF
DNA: TGCGCCAGCAGCCAACAACAGGGTACTGAGCAGTTCTTC

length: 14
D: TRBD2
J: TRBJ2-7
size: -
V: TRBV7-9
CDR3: CATRTSGRTYEQYF
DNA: TGTGCCACTCGGACTAGCGGGAGGACCTACGAGCAGTACTTC

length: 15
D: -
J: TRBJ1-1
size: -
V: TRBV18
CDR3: CASSPRRERNTEAFF
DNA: TGTGCCAGCTCACCACGCAGGGAAAGGAACACTGAAGCTTTCTTT

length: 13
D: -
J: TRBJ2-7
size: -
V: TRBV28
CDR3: CASNTESSYEQYF
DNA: TGTGCCAGCAATACCGAGAGCTCCTACGAGCAGTACTTC

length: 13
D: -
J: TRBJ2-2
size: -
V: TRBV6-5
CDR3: CASSYLRTGELFF
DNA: TGTGCCAGCAGTTACCTCCGTACCGGGGAGCTGTTTTTT

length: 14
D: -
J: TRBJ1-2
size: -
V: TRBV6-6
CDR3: CASMLFGSLYGYTF
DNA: TGTGCCAGCATGTTGTTTGGGAGTCTCTATGGCTACACCTTC

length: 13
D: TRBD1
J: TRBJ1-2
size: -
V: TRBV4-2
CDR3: CASSPGQAYGYTF
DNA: TGTGCCAGCAGCCCCGGACAGGCCTATGGCTACACCTTC

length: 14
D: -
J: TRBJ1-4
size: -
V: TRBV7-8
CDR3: CASSLRPSNEKLFF
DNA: TGTGCCAGCAGCTTAAGACCGAGTAATGAAAAACTGTTTTTT

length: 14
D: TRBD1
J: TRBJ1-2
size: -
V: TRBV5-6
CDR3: CASSFADREGGYTF
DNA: TGTGCCAGCAGCTTCGCGGACAGGGAGGGAGGCTACACCTTC